The 6 T cell receptor beta chains reported below all come from one sample, sequenced in a study of shared clonotypes between healthy human individuals. Naive CD8 cells lacked CD45RO and underwent positive selection for CCR7, leaving out terminally differentiated effector memory CD45RA+ cells. Only in-frame clones appear in the TCRdb table, and some are missing; sequencing was by immunoSEQ multiplex PCR. In the table there are millions of clones, roughly 91% of which are singletons. Sequencing was done on a sample of naive CD8+ T cells from PBMCs. These TCRs come from a young man in good health. Some clones in this sample may be carry-over from other donors' samples.

The chain carries TRBV25-1 and TRBJ2-3; 9 bases map to TRBD2. V gave up 8 bases and J gave up 1 base; unmatched junction bases: 4. The CDR3 length is 14 residues. Germline lookup yields CDR1 MGHDK and CDR2 SYGVNS. In DNA form, the CDR3 reads TGTGCCAGCGCGCCTAGCGGGGGCACAGATACGCAGTATTTT. This gives the protein CASAPSGGTDTQYF.

J is TRBJ2-1 and V is TRBV14, with 10 positions matching TRBD2. The CDR3 sequence is 17 residues long. The V segment lost 2 bases and the J segment 4 bases; nucleotides outside the gene matches: 8. Germline V lookup: CDR1 SGHDN, CDR2 FVKESK. CDR3 loop: CASSQLLSGRGYNEQFF. CDR3 nucleotide sequence: TGTGCCAGCAGCCAACTCCTGAGCGGGAGGGGATACAATGAGCAGTTCTTC.

The V and J genes are TRBV4-1 and TRBJ1-1; maybe TRBD1 (6 bases). Per the germline V gene, CDR1 is MGHRA and CDR2 is YSYEKL. V lost 1 base, J lost 4 bases, and 19 bases lay in between. CDR3 length: 17 amino acids. The CDR3 sequence is CASSQVHREGKVTEAFF. For the CDR3, the DNA is TGCGCCAGCAGCCAAGTACACAGGGAGGGGAAGGTCACTGAAGCTTTCTTT.

This clone has just a few counts. The CDR3 DNA sequence: TGTGCCCCCTCGAGGGTGAATCAGCCCCAGCATTTT. It specifies CAPSRVNQPQHF. The genes are TRBV15 and TRBJ1-5; D unclear. With 11 bases removed from V and 4 bases from J, the gap between germline ends came to 12 bases. The CDR3 consists of 12 residues. Germline CDR1 reads LNHNV; CDR2 reads YYDKDF (reference sequence).

The J gene is TRBJ1-1, the V gene TRBV6-5, with D maybe TRBD1 (5 bases). Germline V gene data show CDR1 as MNHEY and CDR2 as SVGAGI. Trimming shortened V by 4 bases and J by 12 bases, and 12 bases separated the two germline ends. This CDR3 is built from 11 residues. In nucleotides, the CDR3 is TGTGCCAGCAGTTCTACGGGGCCCTCTTTCTTT. Translated: CASSSTGPSFF.

The CDR3 nucleotides are TGTGCCAGCAGCTTAGGTGGACGGCAGCAGTTCTTC. Encoded protein: CASSLGGRQQFF. This chain links TRBV7-2 with TRBJ2-1; D call uncertain. Between the trimmed V and J ends, which lost 1 base and 11 bases, there was a span of 9 bases. Per germline, CDR1 SGHTA and CDR2 FQGNSA. This CDR3 comprises 12 residues.